The 18 T cell receptor beta chains given below trace back to one sample, sequenced in a study of CD8+ T cells in alopecia areata (dated by TCRdb to the late 2010s). Preparation of the library involved the immunoSEQ multiplex PCR assay. To provide template for TCR sequencing, every sample had RNA extracted and reverse transcribed into cDNA. The source is immuneACCESS, and TCRdb retained only in-frame sequences with V and J called. Part of the clones is not carried over; for the studies checked, unresolved V genes explain less than half of this, and the remainder is unexplained. The sample data list roughly 98,000 clones, and more than 55% of these were observed just once. The top ten constitute 15% of the sample. Per the publication, the time point label means: around 29 days on oral tofacitinib. The treatment or condition label, as the study defines it: oral pan-JAK inhibitor, 5-10 mg twice daily.

Sequencing used CD8+ T cells sorted from blood, obtained at week 4, from a patient treated with tofacitinib. These receptors came from a human donor with alopecia areata.

This clone was counted between two and nine times. This chain joins TRBV7-9 and TRBJ1-2, with a tentative D call TRBD1 (6 bases). The CDR3 is 15 amino acids. Trimming cost V 3 bases and J 3 bases, with 14 bases left between them. Germline values: CDR1 SEHNR, CDR2 FQNEAQ (reference sequence). The CDR3 DNA follows: TGTGCCAGCAGCTTCTTACAGGGAAGGGACTATGGCTACACCTTC. This gives the protein CASSFLQGRDYGYTF.

The chain links TRBV12-5 to TRBJ2-6; D may match TRBD1 or TRBD2 (5 bases each). This CDR3 comprises 18 residues. The ends were cut back, 2 bases at V and 2 bases at J, with 16 bases in the middle. Per germline, CDR1 LGHNT and CDR2 FRNRAP. The DNA for the CDR3 is TGTGCTAGTGGTTTGACCTTCCCGGGACGTACTGGGGCCAACGTCCTGACTTTC. This gives the protein CASGLTFPGRTGANVLTF.

This clone has a handful of counts. DNA for the CDR3: TGCGCCAGCAGCTTGTCGTCCTTTCAACATGAGCAGTTCTTC. It translates to CASSLSSFQHEQFF. The gene calls are TRBV5-1 and TRBJ2-1; D gene unclear. V shed 1 base and J shed 8 bases, with 13 bases lying between them. Looked up from germline, CDR1 is SGHRS and CDR2 is YFSETQ. The CDR3 extends over 14 amino acids.

CDR3 in amino acids: CASSRTGEAQPQHF. CDR3 sequence (DNA): TGCGCCAGCAGTCGGACAGGGGAAGCTCAGCCCCAGCATTTT. This rearrangement joins TRBV4-1 to TRBJ1-5; 9 bases match TRBD1. Per germline, CDR1 MGHRA and CDR2 YSYEKL. CDR3 length equals 14 residues. V gave up 6 bases and J gave up 6 bases; unmatched junction bases: 6.

The V call is TRBV7-9, the J call TRBJ2-5, with 9 bases aligning to TRBD1. The CDR3 sequence is 16 residues long. CDR1 is SEHNR, CDR2 FQNEAQ, per germline (reference sequence). The trim removed 5 bases at V and 5 bases at J, leaving 12 bases unmatched. The CDR3 sequence is CASSPSWDREEETQYF. The CDR3 DNA sequence: TGTGCCAGCAGCCCCAGCTGGGACAGGGAGGAGGAGACCCAGTACTTC.

The chain recombines TRBV29-1 with TRBJ2-7, with a weak D call TRBD1 (5 bases). V shed 6 bases and J shed 3 bases, with 21 bases lying between them. CDR1 and CDR2 (germline): SQVTM, ANQGSEA. The CDR3 contains 15 residues. This chain's CDR3 is CSVELPTATDYEQYF. The CDR3 coding sequence is TGCAGCGTGGAACTCCCGACAGCTACAGACTACGAGCAGTACTTC.

CDR3 coding DNA: TGCAGTGCTCTGACCAGTTCGGGAGCTTTCTTT. Translating gives CSALTSSGAFF. The V gene is TRBV20-1, the J gene TRBJ1-1, with D uncertain. Trimming removed 5 bases from V and 10 bases from J, with 14 bases in between. CDR1 is DFQATT, CDR2 SNEGSKA, per germline (reference sequence). CDR3 length: 11 amino acids.

This clone was counted only a few times. The chain joins TRBV30 to TRBJ1-5; a weak D match, TRBD1 (5 bases). CDR3 size: 14 residues. With 4 bases removed from V and 0 bases from J, the gap between germline ends came to 10 bases. Germline values: CDR1 GTSNPN, CDR2 SVGIG (reference sequence). The chain's CDR3 is CAWIPGDSNQPQHF. The CDR3 region has the DNA TGTGCCTGGATCCCGGGGGATAGCAATCAGCCCCAGCATTTT.

The chain carries TRBV5-4 and TRBJ1-2; D may be TRBD1 (6 bases). V lost 0 bases to trimming and J lost 10 bases, with 19 bases between them. The CDR3 length is 15 residues. Germline CDR1 is SGHNT and CDR2 is YYREEE (reference sequence). The CDR3 loop reads CASSLEQGASEDYTF. The CDR3 region has the DNA TGTGCCAGCAGCTTGGAACAGGGCGCGTCGGAGGACTACACCTTC.

The V and J genes are TRBV15 and TRBJ2-1; 11 bases map to TRBD1. CDR1 and CDR2 from the germline V gene are LNHNV and YYDKDF (reference sequence). The V segment lost 3 bases and the J segment 7 bases; nucleotides outside the gene matches: 5. This CDR3 contains 15 residues. CDR3 sequence: CATSRGTGGQNEQFF. The CDR3 DNA follows: TGTGCCACCAGCAGGGGGACAGGGGGTCAAAATGAGCAGTTCTTC. Full variable domain (outside the CDR3, taken from reference TRBV15 and TRBJ2-1): DAMVIQNPRYQVTQFGKPVTLSCSQTLNHNVMYWYQQKSSQAPKLLFHYYDKDFNNEADTPDNFQSRRPNTSFCFLDIRSPGLGDTAMYLCATSRGTGGQNEQFFGPGTRLTVL.

CDR3 in amino acids: CASSSRRRGASYNEQFF. The DNA of the CDR3 is TGTGCCAGCAGCTCCCGCCGAAGGGGGGCCTCCTACAATGAGCAGTTCTTC. This chain uses TRBV13 with TRBJ2-1; D tentatively fits TRBD1 or TRBD2 (6 bases each). Germline values: CDR1 PRHDT, CDR2 FYEKMQ (reference sequence). The CDR3 loop spans 17 amino acids. V was clipped by 4 bases and J by 0 bases, with 16 bases between them.

This clone was seen just once. The CDR3, as DNA: TGTGCCAGCAGCCACGGGTGGGGTTCACCCCTCCACTTT. This gives the protein CASSHGWGSPLHF. The genes are TRBV14 and TRBJ1-6; no definite D call. The ends were cut back, 3 bases at V and 9 bases at J, with 9 bases in the middle. The CDR3 is made up of 13 amino acids. Germline V CDR1 and CDR2: SGHDN, FVKESK.

This clone was seen more than once but under ten times. This chain connects TRBV30 to TRBJ2-1; 7 bases line up with TRBD2. CDR1 and CDR2 from the germline V gene are GTSNPN and SVGIG (reference sequence). This CDR3 contains 13 residues. Trimming removed 8 bases from V and 3 bases from J; junction bases left unmatched: 7. The CDR3 spells CAGSGTFYNEQFF. The CDR3, as DNA: TGTGCCGGCAGCGGGACTTTCTACAATGAGCAGTTCTTC. The full variable domain, completed using reference TRBV30 and TRBJ2-1, is SQTIHQWPATLVQPVGSPLSLECTVEGTSNPNLYWYRQAAGRGLQLLFYSVGIGQISSEVPQNLSASRPQDRQFILSSKKLLLSDSGFYLCAGSGTFYNEQFFGPGTRLTVL.

The gene calls are TRBV4-2 and TRBJ1-1, with D perhaps TRBD1 (5 bases). CDR3 size: 14 residues. CDR1 and CDR2 (germline): LGHNA, YNFKEQ. Trimming removed 0 bases at V and 5 bases at J, with 10 bases between. This chain's CDR3 is CASSQEPGPTEAFF. CDR3 DNA: TGTGCCAGCAGCCAAGAACCGGGGCCGACTGAAGCTTTCTTT.

The chain combines TRBV7-6 with TRBJ2-7, with 8 bases fitting TRBD2. The J segment lost 5 bases and the V segment lost 1 base, leaving 16 bases of the junction unmatched. This CDR3 comprises 18 residues. The germline gives CDR1 SGHVS, CDR2 FNYEAQ. CDR3 bases: TGTGCCAGCAGCTTAGGCGGTGGGGGTAGCGGGATAAGGAACGAGCAGTACTTC. This encodes CASSLGGGGSGIRNEQYF.

This clone is a singleton in its sample. V usage is TRBV29-1 and J usage is TRBJ1-1; D might be TRBD1 (6 bases). Germline V gene sequence: CDR1 SQVTM, CDR2 ANQGSEA. Trimming took 4 bases from V and 2 from J, leaving 17 bases between them. The CDR3 is 15 residues long. The CDR3 spells CSVAGGGNHNTEAFF. CDR3 bases: TGCAGCGTTGCCGGGGGGGGCAATCACAACACTGAAGCTTTCTTT.

This chain uses TRBV5-6 with TRBJ2-5; unclear D gene. Trimming stripped 0 bases from V and 5 bases from J, with 11 bases between. CDR1 is SGHDT, CDR2 YYEEEE, per germline. The CDR3 is 14 amino acids. The CDR3 DNA follows: TGTGCCAGCAGCTTGGCTGGGGTGCACGAGACCCAGTACTTC. Encoded protein: CASSLAGVHETQYF.

The CDR3, as DNA: TGTGCCACCAGCCCCTCCTCATATCAAGGGGGGCGGCGGTGGGGCTACACCTTC. Protein: CATSPSSYQGGRRWGYTF. The chain joins TRBV15 to TRBJ1-2; perhaps TRBD1 as D (6 bases). Germline loops: CDR1 LNHNV, CDR2 YYDKDF (reference sequence). Trimming removed 5 bases from V and 8 bases from J, with 30 bases in between. The CDR3 length is 18 residues.